This T cell receptor beta chain was sequenced during a study of cytomegalovirus exposure and HLA in healthy donors. Remarks on this clone: Its antigen is not identified.

General study results and limits: The productive fraction for most TCR beta V segments was about 87% or about 30% in an earlier analysis. Several of the most significant clusters appeared, in a later analysis, to be linked to common viral pathogens.

Germline lookup yields CDR1 MGHRA and CDR2 YSYEKL. V lost 1 base and J 3 bases, leaving 3 bases between the germline ends. This CDR3 region has 12 residues. It was with 60 Vbeta and 13 Jbeta primers that the PCR ran. Repertoires were generated with immunoSEQ multiplex PCR, while TCRdb's copy carries only in-frame clones and drops some. The sample gives some 110,000 clones, around 76% of which show up once; around 14% is in the top ten. The sequencing sample was made of PBMCs. This sequence was found in a woman aged 55 to 70 in good health and CMV-seropositive. The chain joins TRBV4-1 to TRBJ1-1; D is unclear. CDR3 DNA: TGCGCCAGCAGCCAAGGGCACACTGAAGCTTTCTTT. It translates to CASSQGHTEAFF.